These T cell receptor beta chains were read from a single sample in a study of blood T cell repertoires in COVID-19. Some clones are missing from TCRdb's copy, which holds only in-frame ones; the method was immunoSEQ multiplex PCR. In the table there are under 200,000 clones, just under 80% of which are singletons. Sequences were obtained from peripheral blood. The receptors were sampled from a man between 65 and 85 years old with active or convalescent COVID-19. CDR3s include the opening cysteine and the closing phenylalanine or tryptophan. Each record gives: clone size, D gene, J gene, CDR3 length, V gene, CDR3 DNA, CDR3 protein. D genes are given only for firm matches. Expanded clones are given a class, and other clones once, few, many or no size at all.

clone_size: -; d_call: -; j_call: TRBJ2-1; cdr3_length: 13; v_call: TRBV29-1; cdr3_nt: TGCAGCACAGAGAGGAGGACCCCCGATAAGCAGTTCTTC; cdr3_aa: CSTERRTPDKQFF
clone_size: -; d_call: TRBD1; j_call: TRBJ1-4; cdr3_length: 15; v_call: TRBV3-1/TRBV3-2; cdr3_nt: TGTGCCAGCAGCTGGAGACAGGGGACGGGAGAAAAACTGTTTTTT; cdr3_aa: CASSWRQGTGEKLFF
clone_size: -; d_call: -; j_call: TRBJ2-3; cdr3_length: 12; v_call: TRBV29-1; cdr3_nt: TGCAGCGTTGAAGTTGAGTCAGATACGCAGTATTTT; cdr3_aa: CSVEVESDTQYF
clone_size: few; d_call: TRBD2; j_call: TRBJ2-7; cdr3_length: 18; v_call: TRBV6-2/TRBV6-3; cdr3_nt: TGTGCCAGCAGTTTTCCGACCGAGACTAGCGGGGGAACCTACGAGCAGTACTTC; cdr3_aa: CASSFPTETSGGTYEQYF
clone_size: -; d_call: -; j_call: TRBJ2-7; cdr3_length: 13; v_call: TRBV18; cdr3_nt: TGTGCCAGCTCCCGGCCAGGCTCCTACGAGCAGTACTTC; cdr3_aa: CASSRPGSYEQYF
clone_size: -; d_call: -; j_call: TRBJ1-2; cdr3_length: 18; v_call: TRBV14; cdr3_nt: TGTGCCAGCAGCCAAGAAACGCCTCCTCGCGTCTTTAACTATGGCTACACCTTC; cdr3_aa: CASSQETPPRVFNYGYTF
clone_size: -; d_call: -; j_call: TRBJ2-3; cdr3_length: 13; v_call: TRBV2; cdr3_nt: TGTGCCAGCAGTGAAGAGACTACAGATACGCAGTATTTT; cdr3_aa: CASSEETTDTQYF
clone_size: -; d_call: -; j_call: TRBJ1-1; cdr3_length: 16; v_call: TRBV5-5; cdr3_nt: TGTGCCAGCAGCTTGGGGGGGGGACTCAGGTCCCCTGAAGCTTTCTTT; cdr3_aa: CASSLGGGLRSPEAFF
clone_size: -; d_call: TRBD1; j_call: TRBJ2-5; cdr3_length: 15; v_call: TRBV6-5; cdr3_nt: TGTGCCAGCAGGGCCCGGACAGGCGGTCAAGAGACCCAGTACTTC; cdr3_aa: CASRARTGGQETQYF
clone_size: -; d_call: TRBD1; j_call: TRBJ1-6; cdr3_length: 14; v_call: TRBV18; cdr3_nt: TGTGCCAGCTCACCCGGACAGGGGGGTTCACCCCTCCACTTT; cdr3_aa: CASSPGQGGSPLHF
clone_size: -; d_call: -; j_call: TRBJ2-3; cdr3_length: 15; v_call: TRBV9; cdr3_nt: TGTGCCAGCAGCGCGTATGGGGGGGGGCCGGATACGCAGTATTTT; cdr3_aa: CASSAYGGGPDTQYF
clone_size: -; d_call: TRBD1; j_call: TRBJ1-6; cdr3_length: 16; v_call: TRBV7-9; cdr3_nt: TGTGCCAGCAGCTCAAGAGTGGACAGGTTACCTTCACCCCTCCACTTT; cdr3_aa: CASSSRVDRLPSPLHF
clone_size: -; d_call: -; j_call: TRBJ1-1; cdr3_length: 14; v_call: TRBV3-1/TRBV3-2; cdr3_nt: TGTGCCAGCAGCCAAGTGTACAGCAACACTGAAGCTTTCTTT; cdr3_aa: CASSQVYSNTEAFF
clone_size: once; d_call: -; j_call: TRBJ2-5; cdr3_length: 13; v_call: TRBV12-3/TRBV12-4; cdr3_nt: TGTGCCAGCAGTCCCGGACACCTAGAGACCCAGTACTTC; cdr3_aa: CASSPGHLETQYF
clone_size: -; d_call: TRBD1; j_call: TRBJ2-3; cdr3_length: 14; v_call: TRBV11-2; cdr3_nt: TGTGCCAGCAGCTGGAATACAGGGGAAGATACGCAGTATTTT; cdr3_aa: CASSWNTGEDTQYF
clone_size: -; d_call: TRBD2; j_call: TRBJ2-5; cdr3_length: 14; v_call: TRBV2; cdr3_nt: TGTGCCAGCAGCACGGGGGGGCGAGGAGAGACCCAGTACTTC; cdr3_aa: CASSTGGRGETQYF
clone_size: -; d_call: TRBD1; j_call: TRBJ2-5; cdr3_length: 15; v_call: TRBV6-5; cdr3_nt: TGTGCCAGCAGATTTAGACAGGGTGGGGAGGAGACCCAGTACTTC; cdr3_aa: CASRFRQGGEETQYF
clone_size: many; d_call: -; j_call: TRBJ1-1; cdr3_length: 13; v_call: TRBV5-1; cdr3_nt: TGCGCCAGCAGACCTTTAACGGACACTGAAGCTTTCTTT; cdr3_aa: CASRPLTDTEAFF
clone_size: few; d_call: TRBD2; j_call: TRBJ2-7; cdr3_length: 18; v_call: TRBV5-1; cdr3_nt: TGCGCCAGCAGCTTGAGGATAACGACTAGCGGGGGATCCTACGAGCAGTACTTC; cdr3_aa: CASSLRITTSGGSYEQYF
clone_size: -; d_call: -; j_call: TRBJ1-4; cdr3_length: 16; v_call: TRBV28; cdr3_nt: TGTGCCAGCAGTTGGGGATCAGGGGCTCTCGATGAAAAACTGTTTTTT; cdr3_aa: CASSWGSGALDEKLFF
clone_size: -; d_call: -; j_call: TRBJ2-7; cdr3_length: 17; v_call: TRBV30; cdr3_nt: TGTGCCTCCAACCCCCGAGGTGGGCAGGGAAGCACCTACGAGCAGTACTTC; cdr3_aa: CASNPRGGQGSTYEQYF
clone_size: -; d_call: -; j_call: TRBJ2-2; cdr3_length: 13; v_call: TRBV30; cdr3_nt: TGTGCCTGGAGTGTGGGGGGCACCGGGGAGCTGTTTTTT; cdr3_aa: CAWSVGGTGELFF
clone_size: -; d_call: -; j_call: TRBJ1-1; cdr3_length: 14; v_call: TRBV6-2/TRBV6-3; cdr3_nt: TGTGCCAGCAGCCGCGGGCCCCCGGGCACTGAAGCTTTCTTT; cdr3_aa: CASSRGPPGTEAFF
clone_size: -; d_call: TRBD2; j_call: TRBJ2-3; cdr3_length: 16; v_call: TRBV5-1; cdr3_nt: TGCGCCAGCAGCAGTGGACTAGCGGGAGAATCAGATACGCAGTATTTT; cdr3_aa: CASSSGLAGESDTQYF
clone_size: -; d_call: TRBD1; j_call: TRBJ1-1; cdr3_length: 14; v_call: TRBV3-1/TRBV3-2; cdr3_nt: TGTGCCAGCAGCCGACAGGGGAGGGACACTGAAGCTTTCTTT; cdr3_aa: CASSRQGRDTEAFF
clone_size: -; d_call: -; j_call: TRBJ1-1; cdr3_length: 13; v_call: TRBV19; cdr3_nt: TGTGCCAGCGTCCCCTTGGGGGGGACTGAAGCTTTCTTT; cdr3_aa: CASVPLGGTEAFF
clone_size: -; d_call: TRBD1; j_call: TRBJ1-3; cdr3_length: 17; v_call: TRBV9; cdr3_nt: TGTGCCAGCAGCGTGCGGACAGGGGCATCGGGGGGAAACACCATATATTTT; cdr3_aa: CASSVRTGASGGNTIYF
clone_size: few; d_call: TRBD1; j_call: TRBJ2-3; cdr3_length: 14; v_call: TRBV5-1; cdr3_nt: TGCGCCAGCGCCAGGACAGGGAGTACAGATACGCAGTATTTT; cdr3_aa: CASARTGSTDTQYF
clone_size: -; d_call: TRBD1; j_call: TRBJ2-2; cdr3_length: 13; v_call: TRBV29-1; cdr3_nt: TGCAGCGCGGCTACAGGGGCCGACGGGGAGCTGTTTTTT; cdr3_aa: CSAATGADGELFF
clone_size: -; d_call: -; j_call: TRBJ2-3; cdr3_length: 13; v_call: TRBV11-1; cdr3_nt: TGTGCCAGCAGCCTTCCTGGCCCAGATACGCAGTATTTT; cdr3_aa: CASSLPGPDTQYF
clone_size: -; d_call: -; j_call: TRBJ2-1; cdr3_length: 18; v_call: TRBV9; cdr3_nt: TGTGCCAGCAGCGTAGGTCCGCCTGGGGCGAGCTCCTACAATGAGCAGTTCTTC; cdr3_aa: CASSVGPPGASSYNEQFF
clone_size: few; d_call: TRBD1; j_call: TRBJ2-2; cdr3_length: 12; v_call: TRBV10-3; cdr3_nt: TGTGCCACGGGACAGTATAGTGGGGAGCTGTTTTTT; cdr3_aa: CATGQYSGELFF
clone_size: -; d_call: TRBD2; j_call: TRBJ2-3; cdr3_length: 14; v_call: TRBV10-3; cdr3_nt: TGTGCCATCAGCAACCTAGCGGGGACAGATACGCAGTATTTT; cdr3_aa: CAISNLAGTDTQYF
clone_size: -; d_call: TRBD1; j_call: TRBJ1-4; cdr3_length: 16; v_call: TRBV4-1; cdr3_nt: TGCGCCAGCAGCCGCAGACAGGGGGCGGGCGAGGAAAAACTGTTTTTT; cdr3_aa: CASSRRQGAGEEKLFF
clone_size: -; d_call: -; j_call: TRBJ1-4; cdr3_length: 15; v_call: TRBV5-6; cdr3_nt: TGTGCCAGCAGCTTGGGAGAGACAGTAAATGAAAAACTGTTTTTT; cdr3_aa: CASSLGETVNEKLFF
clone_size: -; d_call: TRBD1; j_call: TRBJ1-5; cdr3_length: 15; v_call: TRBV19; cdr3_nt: TGTGCCAGTAGTATAGATCAGGGGGTACTTCAGCCCCAGCATTTT; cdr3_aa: CASSIDQGVLQPQHF
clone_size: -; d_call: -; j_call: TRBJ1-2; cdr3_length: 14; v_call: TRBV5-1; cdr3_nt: TGCGCCATCGCGGGGGAGGGGCCCCACTATGGCTACACCTTC; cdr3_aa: CAIAGEGPHYGYTF
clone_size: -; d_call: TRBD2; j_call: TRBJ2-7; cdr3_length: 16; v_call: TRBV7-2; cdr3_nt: TGTGCCAGCAGCTTACAAGGGACTAGCGGATCCTACGAGCAGTACTTC; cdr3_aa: CASSLQGTSGSYEQYF
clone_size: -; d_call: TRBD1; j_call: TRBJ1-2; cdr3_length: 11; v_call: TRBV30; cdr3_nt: TGTACAGGGGGCCCTTCCTATGGCTACACCTTC; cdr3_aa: CTGGPSYGYTF
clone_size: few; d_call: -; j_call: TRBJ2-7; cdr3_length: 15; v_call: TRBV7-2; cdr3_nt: TGTGCCAGCAGCTTCTACGGCGGAGCCTACTACGAGCAGTACTTC; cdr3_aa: CASSFYGGAYYEQYF
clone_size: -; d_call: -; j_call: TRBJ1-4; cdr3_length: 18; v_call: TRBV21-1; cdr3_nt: TGTGCCAGCAGCAAAGGGGGCGGAGACAGGGGGCTCCGGGAAAAACTGTTTTTT; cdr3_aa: CASSKGGGDRGLREKLFF
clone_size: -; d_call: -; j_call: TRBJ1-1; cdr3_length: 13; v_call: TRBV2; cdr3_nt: TGTGCCAGCAGTGGTCAGGGTCTTAGTGAAGCTTTCTTT; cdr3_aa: CASSGQGLSEAFF
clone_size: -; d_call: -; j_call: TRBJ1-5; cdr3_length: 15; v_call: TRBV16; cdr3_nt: TGTGCCAGCAGCCAATCGGACAGCTCTAATCAGCCCCAGCATTTT; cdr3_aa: CASSQSDSSNQPQHF
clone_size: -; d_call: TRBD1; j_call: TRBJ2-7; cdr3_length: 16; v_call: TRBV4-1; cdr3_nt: TGCGCCAGCAGCCCAATTATAGGGACAGGGGTTTACGAGCAGTACTTC; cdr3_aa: CASSPIIGTGVYEQYF
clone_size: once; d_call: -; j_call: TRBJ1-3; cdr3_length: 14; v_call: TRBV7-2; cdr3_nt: TGTGCCAGCACCCAACTGAACCTTGGAAACACCATATATTTT; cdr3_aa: CASTQLNLGNTIYF
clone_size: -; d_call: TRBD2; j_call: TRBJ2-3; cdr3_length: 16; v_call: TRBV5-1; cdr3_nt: TGCGCCAGCAGCGCGGGACTAGCGGGAGGGTCAGATACGCAGTATTTT; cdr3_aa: CASSAGLAGGSDTQYF